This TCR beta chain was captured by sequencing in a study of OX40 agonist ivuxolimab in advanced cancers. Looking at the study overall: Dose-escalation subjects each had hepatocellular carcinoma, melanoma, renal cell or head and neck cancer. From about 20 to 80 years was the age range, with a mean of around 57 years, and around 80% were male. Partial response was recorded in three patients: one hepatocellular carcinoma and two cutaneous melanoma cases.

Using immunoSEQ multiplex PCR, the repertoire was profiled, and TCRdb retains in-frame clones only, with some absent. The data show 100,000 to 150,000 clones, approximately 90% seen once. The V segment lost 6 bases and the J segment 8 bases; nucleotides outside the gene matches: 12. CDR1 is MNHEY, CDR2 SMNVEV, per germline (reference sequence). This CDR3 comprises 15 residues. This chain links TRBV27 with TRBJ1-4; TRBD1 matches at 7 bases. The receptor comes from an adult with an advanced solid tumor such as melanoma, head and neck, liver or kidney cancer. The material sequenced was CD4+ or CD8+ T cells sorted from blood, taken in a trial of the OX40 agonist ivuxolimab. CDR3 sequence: CASSQTGVAPEKLFF. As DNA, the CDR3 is TGTGCCAGCAGCCAAACAGGGGTAGCCCCCGAAAAACTGTTTTTT.